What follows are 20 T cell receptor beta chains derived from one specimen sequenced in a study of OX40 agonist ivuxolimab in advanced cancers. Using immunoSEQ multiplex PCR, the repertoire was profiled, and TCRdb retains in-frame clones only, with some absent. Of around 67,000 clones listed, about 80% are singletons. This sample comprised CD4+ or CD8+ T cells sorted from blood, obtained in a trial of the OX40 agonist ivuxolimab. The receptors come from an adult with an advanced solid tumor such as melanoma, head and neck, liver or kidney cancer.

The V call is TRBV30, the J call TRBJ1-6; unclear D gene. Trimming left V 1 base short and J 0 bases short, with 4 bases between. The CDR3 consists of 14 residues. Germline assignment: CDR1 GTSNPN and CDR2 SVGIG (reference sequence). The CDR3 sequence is CAWSASSYNSPLHF. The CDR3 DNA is TGTGCCTGGAGTGCCAGCTCCTATAATTCACCCCTCCACTTT. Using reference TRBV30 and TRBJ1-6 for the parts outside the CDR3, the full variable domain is SQTIHQWPATLVQPVGSPLSLECTVEGTSNPNLYWYRQAAGRGLQLLFYSVGIGQISSEVPQNLSASRPQDRQFILSSKKLLLSDSGFYLCAWSASSYNSPLHFGNGTRLTVT.

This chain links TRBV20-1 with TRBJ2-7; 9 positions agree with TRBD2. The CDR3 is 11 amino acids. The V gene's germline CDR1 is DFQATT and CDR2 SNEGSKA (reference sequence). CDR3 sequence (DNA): TGCAGAGTTAGCGGGGGCTACGAGCAGTACTTC. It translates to CRVSGGYEQYF.

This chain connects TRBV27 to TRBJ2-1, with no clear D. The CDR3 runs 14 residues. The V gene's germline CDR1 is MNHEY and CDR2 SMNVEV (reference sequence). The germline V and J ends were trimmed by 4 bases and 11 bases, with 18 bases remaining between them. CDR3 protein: CASSSGRATGKQFF. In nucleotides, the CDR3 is TGTGCCAGCAGTTCCGGAAGGGCCACTGGGAAGCAGTTCTTC.

CDR3 sequence (DNA): TGTGCCTGGAGACCGGGCGGGGGAGGAGAGACCCAGTACTTC. It codes for CAWRPGGGGETQYF. The rearrangement uses TRBV30 and TRBJ2-5; TRBD2 matches at 7 bases. The length of the CDR3 is 14 residues. Looked up from germline, CDR1 is GTSNPN and CDR2 is SVGIG (reference sequence). The trim removed 3 bases at V and 4 bases at J, leaving 8 bases unmatched.

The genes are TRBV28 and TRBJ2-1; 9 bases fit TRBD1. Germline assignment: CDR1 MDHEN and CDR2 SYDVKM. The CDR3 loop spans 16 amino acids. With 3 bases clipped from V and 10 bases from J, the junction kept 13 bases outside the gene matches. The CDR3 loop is CASSFGGQGRPKEQFF. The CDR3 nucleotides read TGTGCCAGCAGTTTTGGGGGACAGGGTAGGCCCAAGGAGCAGTTCTTC.

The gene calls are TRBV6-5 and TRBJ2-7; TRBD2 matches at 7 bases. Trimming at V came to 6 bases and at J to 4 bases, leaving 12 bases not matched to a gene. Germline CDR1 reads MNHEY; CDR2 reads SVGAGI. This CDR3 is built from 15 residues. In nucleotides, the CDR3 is TGTGCCAGCAGAGCCGGGAGGACACCAGAATACGAGCAGTACTTC. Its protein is CASRAGRTPEYEQYF.

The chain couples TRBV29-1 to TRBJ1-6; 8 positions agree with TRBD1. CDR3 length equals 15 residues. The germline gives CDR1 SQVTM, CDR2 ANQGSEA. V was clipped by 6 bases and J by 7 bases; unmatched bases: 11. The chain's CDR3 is CSVKKQGGGNSPLHF. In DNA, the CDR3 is TGCAGCGTAAAAAAACAGGGGGGGGGAAATTCACCCCTCCACTTT. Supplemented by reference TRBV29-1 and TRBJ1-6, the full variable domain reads SAVISQKPSRDICQRGTSLTIQCQVDSQVTMMFWYRQQPGQSLTLIATANQGSEATYESGFVIDKFPISRPNLTFSTLTVSNMSPEDSSIYLCSVKKQGGGNSPLHFGNGTRLTVT.

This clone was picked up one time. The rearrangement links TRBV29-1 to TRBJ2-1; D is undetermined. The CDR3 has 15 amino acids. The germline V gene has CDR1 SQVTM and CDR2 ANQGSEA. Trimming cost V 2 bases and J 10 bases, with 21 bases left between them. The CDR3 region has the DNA TGCAGCGTTGAATGGACGGAGTCTTTAGTGCGGGAGCAGTTCTTC. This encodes CSVEWTESLVREQFF.

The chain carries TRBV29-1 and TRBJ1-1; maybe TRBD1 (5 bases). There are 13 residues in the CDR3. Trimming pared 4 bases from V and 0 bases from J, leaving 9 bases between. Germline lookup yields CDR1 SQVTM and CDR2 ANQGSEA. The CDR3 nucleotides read TGCAGCGTTGGGGGGTGGTTGAACACTGAAGCTTTCTTT. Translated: CSVGGWLNTEAFF.

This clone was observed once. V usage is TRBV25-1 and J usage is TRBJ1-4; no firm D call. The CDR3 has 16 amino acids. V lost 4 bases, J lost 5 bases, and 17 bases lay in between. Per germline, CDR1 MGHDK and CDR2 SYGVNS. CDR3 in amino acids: CASSVRGLNINEKLFF. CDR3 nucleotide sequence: TGTGCCAGCAGTGTCCGCGGCCTAAATATAAATGAAAAACTGTTTTTT.

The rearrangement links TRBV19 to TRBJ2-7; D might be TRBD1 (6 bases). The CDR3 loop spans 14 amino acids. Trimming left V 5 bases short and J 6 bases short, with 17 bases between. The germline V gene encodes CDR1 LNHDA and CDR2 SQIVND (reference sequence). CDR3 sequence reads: CASSGTRASAEQYF. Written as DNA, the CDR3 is TGTGCCAGTAGTGGGACAAGGGCCTCGGCCGAGCAGTACTTC.

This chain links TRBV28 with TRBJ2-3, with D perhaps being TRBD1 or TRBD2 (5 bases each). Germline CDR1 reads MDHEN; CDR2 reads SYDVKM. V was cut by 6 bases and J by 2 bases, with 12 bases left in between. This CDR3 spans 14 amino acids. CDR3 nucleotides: TGTGCCAGCAGCCCGACCGGGGCCACAGATACGCAGTATTTT. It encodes CASSPTGATDTQYF.

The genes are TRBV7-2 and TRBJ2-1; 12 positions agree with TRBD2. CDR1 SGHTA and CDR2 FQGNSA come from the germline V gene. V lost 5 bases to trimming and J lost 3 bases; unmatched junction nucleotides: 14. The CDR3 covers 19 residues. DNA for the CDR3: TGTGCCAGCAGCCCAGAGATCAGGCTAGCGGGGGGGAACTACAATGAGCAGTTCTTC. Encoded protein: CASSPEIRLAGGNYNEQFF.

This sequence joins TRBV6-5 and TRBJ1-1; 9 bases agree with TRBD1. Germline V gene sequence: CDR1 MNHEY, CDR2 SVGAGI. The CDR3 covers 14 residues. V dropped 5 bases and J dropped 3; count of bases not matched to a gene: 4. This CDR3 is CASSVQGADTEAFF. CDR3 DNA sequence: TGTGCCAGCAGTGTACAGGGGGCGGACACTGAAGCTTTCTTT.

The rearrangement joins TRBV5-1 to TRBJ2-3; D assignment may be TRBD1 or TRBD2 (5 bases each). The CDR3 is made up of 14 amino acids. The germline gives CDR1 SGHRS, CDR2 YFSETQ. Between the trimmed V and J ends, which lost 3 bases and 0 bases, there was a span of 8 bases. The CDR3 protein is CASSSGPSTDTQYF. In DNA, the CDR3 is TGCGCCAGCAGCTCGGGACCCAGCACAGATACGCAGTATTTT. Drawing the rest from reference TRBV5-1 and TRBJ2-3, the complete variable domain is KAGVTQTPRYLIKTRGQQVTLSCSPISGHRSVSWYQQTPGQGLQFLFEYFSETQRNKGNFPGRFSGRQFSNSRSEMNVSTLELGDSALYLCASSSGPSTDTQYFGPGTRLTVL.

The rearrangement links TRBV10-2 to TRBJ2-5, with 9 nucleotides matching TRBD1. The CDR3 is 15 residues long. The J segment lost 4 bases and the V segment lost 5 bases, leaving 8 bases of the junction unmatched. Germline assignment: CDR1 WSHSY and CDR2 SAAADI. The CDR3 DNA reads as TGCGCCAGCAGTTTTTGGACAGGGGCTTCAGAGACCCAGTACTTC. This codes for CASSFWTGASETQYF.

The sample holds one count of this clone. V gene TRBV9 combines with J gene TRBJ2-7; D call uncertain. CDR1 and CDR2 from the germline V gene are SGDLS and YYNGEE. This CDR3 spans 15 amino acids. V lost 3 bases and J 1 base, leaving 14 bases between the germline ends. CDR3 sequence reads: CASSAGQLPSYEQYF. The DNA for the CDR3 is TGTGCCAGCAGCGCAGGCCAGTTACCTTCCTACGAGCAGTACTTC.

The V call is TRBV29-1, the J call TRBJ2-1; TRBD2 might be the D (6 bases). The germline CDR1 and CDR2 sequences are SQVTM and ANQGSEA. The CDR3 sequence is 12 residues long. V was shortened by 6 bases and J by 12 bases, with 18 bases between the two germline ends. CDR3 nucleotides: TGCAGCGTAGCGATAGCGGCCAAGGTGCAGTTCTTC. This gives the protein CSVAIAAKVQFF.

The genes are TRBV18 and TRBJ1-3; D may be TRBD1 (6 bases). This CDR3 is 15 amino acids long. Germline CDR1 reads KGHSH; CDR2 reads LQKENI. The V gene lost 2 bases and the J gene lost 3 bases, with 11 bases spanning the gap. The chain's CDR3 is CASSPSEGGGNTIYF. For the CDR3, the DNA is TGTGCCAGCTCACCATCGGAGGGGGGTGGAAACACCATATATTTT.

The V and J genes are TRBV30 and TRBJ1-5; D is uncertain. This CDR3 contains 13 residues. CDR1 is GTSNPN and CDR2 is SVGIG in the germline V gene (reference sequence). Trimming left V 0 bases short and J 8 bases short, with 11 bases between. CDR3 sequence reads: CAWSVGFSEPQHF. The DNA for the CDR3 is TGTGCCTGGAGTGTAGGGTTTTCTGAGCCCCAGCATTTT.